What follows are 25 T cell receptor beta chains derived from one specimen sequenced in a study of control samples from healthy donors and cancer patients. Clones were sequenced by immunoSEQ multiplex PCR, and TCRdb holds only the in-frame ones, with some missing. The sample shows over 120,000 clones, 80% to 95% of them seen only once. The sample consisted of blood. The source is a man aged 25-45 years in good health.

This clone has just a few counts. The J gene is TRBJ1-1, the V gene TRBV7-2, with 8 bases matching TRBD1. From germline, CDR1 is SGHTA and CDR2 FQGNSA. The CDR3 spans 13 residues. The V and J ends lost 5 bases and 5 bases, in that order; junction bases with no gene match: 4. In nucleotides, the CDR3 is TGTGCCAGCAGCCGGACAGGGAGGACTGAAGCTTTCTTT. Amino acids: CASSRTGRTEAFF. The variable domain in full, completed from reference TRBV7-2 and TRBJ1-1, reads GAGVSQSPSNKVTEKGKDVELRCDPISGHTALYWYRQSLGQGLEFLIYFQGNSAPDKSGLPSDRFSAERTGGSVSTLTIQRTQQEDSAVYLCASSRTGRTEAFFGQGTRLTVV.

For the CDR3, the DNA is TGCGCCAGCAGCGGGGGACAGGGCACTGAAGCTTTCTTT. It specifies CASSGGQGTEAFF. The chain uses TRBV5-1 and TRBJ1-1, with 9 bases lining up with TRBD1. Germline values: CDR1 SGHRS, CDR2 YFSETQ. The J segment lost 4 bases and the V segment lost 4 bases, leaving 2 bases of the junction unmatched. The CDR3 spans 13 residues.

This sequence joins TRBV2 and TRBJ2-5; 10 nucleotides match TRBD2. CDR3 length: 15 residues. After removal of 7 bases from V and 5 bases from J, the junction contained 10 bases not matched to a gene. CDR1 is SNHLY and CDR2 is FYNNEI in the germline V gene. CDR3 in amino acids: CASMGLSGGMETQYF. The CDR3 DNA reads as TGTGCCAGCATGGGCCTTAGCGGGGGGATGGAGACCCAGTACTTC.

This clone came up once. The chain has TRBV29-1 and TRBJ2-3, with D maybe TRBD1 (5 bases). The germline V gene encodes CDR1 SQVTM and CDR2 ANQGSEA. Trimming shortened V by 0 bases and J by 1 base, and 8 bases separated the two germline ends. The CDR3 consists of 14 residues. The CDR3 spells CSVEDRGRTDTQYF. CDR3 in DNA: TGCAGCGTTGAAGATAGGGGTCGCACAGATACGCAGTATTTT.

This clone was detected only once. The V call is TRBV10-2, the J call TRBJ2-5; D perhaps matches TRBD1 (5 bases). The CDR3 consists of 15 residues. Trimming stripped 7 bases from V and 0 bases from J, with 15 bases between. Germline lookup yields CDR1 WSHSY and CDR2 SAAADI. CDR3 coding DNA: TGCGCCAGCAAAATTGGTAGGGGCTACCAAGAGACCCAGTACTTC. It yields the protein CASKIGRGYQETQYF.

The chain is built from TRBV11-2 and TRBJ1-1; maybe TRBD1 (5 bases). This CDR3 is built from 13 residues. V lost 5 bases and J 3 bases, leaving 10 bases between the germline ends. CDR1 and CDR2 (germline): SGHAT, FQNNGV. The CDR3 sequence: CASSTDTDTEAFF. The DNA of the CDR3 is TGTGCCAGCAGCACGGACACTGACACTGAAGCTTTCTTT.

This clone was counted between two and nine times. V and J are TRBV4-2 and TRBJ1-2, with 7 bases matching TRBD1. CDR1 is LGHNA, CDR2 YNFKEQ, per germline. The CDR3 length is 15 residues. The trim removed 3 bases at V and 1 base at J, leaving 5 bases unmatched. The CDR3 nucleotides are TGTGCCAGCAGCCAGGAACACAGGGGTAACTATGGCTACACCTTC. Residues: CASSQEHRGNYGYTF.

The DNA for the CDR3 is TGTGCCAGCAGCTTGGCTACAGGGATATATGAGCAGTTCTTC. This sequence encodes CASSLATGIYEQFF. The rearrangement links TRBV5-8 to TRBJ2-1; tentative D call: TRBD1 (6 bases). Germline V CDR1 and CDR2: SGHTS, YDEGEE. This CDR3 has 14 amino acids. Trimming left V 0 bases short and J 8 bases short, with 12 bases between. The whole variable domain, filled in from reference TRBV5-8 and TRBJ2-1, reads EAGVTQSPTHLIKTRGQQATLRCSPISGHTSVYWYQQALGLGLQFLLWYDEGEERNRGNFPPRFSGRQFPNYSSELNVNALELEDSALYLCASSLATGIYEQFFGPGTRLTVL.

V usage is TRBV10-1 and J usage is TRBJ2-7, with 9 bases that match TRBD2. Germline V gene lookup returns CDR1 WNHNN and CDR2 SYGVQD (reference sequence). V lost 11 bases to trimming and J lost 8 bases; unmatched junction nucleotides: 10. This CDR3 is 12 amino acids long. The CDR3 here is CAPRGLAMKQYF. The CDR3 bases are TGCGCCCCCAGGGGACTAGCTATGAAGCAGTACTTC.

The chain employs TRBV27 and TRBJ1-6; D may be TRBD1 (5 bases). CDR3 length: 18 amino acids. Germline V gene sequence: CDR1 MNHEY, CDR2 SMNVEV (reference sequence). The ends were cut back, 0 bases at V and 0 bases at J, with 12 bases in the middle. CDR3 nucleotides: TGTGCCAGCAGTTTATCGAATCTTGACAGCTCCTATAATTCACCCCTCCACTTT. Its protein product is CASSLSNLDSSYNSPLHF.

The chain uses TRBV5-4 and TRBJ2-7; 11 nucleotides line up with TRBD2. Germline assignment: CDR1 SGHNT and CDR2 YYREEE (reference sequence). V was pared by 4 bases and J by 0 bases, with 6 bases of the junction left unmatched. The CDR3 length is 16 residues. CDR3 residues: CASSAGTSGISYEQYF. The CDR3 nucleotides read TGTGCCAGCAGCGCCGGGACTAGCGGAATCTCCTACGAGCAGTACTTC.

In its sample, this clone was seen a few times. Other DNA sequences from this sample encode an identical CDR3 as well. J is TRBJ2-7 and V is TRBV19, with TRBD1 identical over 10 bases. This CDR3 has 15 residues. Germline CDR1 reads LNHDA; CDR2 reads SQIVND (reference sequence). With 6 bases clipped from V and 4 bases from J, the junction kept 9 bases outside the gene matches. Written as DNA, the CDR3 is TGTGCCAGTAGCAAGACAGGGGGCCCCCTTTACGAGCAGTACTTC. Protein: CASSKTGGPLYEQYF.

The chain is built from TRBV5-8 and TRBJ2-3, with a tentative D call TRBD1 (6 bases). V was pared by 2 bases and J by 6 bases, with 16 bases between. In germline, CDR1 is SGHTS, CDR2 YDEGEE. The CDR3 runs 15 residues. The CDR3 DNA is TGTGCCAGCAGCTTCGGGAACAGGGCATCGGATACGCAGTATTTT. Protein: CASSFGNRASDTQYF.

DNA for the CDR3: TGCAGCGTTGCAGGCGCCTCCTACGAGCAGTACTTC. This translates into CSVAGASYEQYF. The rearrangement uses TRBV29-1 and TRBJ2-7; the D is unclear. Germline V gene sequence: CDR1 SQVTM, CDR2 ANQGSEA. CDR3 length equals 12 residues. The V gene lost 4 bases and the J gene lost 0 bases, with 7 bases spanning the gap.

The chain uses TRBV13 and TRBJ2-3; the match to TRBD2 covers 9 bases. The germline V gene has CDR1 PRHDT and CDR2 FYEKMQ (reference sequence). With 4 bases clipped from V and 1 base from J, the junction kept 6 bases outside the gene matches. The CDR3 has 16 residues. This CDR3 is CASSSGIAGGTDTQYF. In DNA, the CDR3 is TGTGCCAGCAGCTCAGGAATAGCGGGGGGCACAGATACGCAGTATTTT.

The chain uses TRBV11-2 and TRBJ2-3; D is uncertain. Trimming took off 5 bases at V and 1 base at J, with 10 bases between the two ends. Germline V lookup: CDR1 SGHAT, CDR2 FQNNGV. The CDR3 contains 14 residues. The CDR3 here is CASSRVLRTDTQYF. The CDR3 DNA is TGTGCCAGCAGCCGAGTGTTACGCACAGATACGCAGTATTTT.

The chain joins TRBV28 to TRBJ1-2; 7 bases line up with TRBD1. V shed 5 bases, J shed 2 bases, and the junction held 11 bases outside the gene matches. Germline CDR1 is MDHEN and CDR2 is SYDVKM. CDR3 length: 16 amino acids. Here the CDR3 reads CASSGSSTGSNYGYTF. The DNA for the CDR3 is TGTGCCAGCAGTGGAAGTTCGACAGGGTCAAACTATGGCTACACCTTC.

Here the CDR3 reads CATSRGVSGGADGELFF. For the CDR3, the DNA is TGTGCCACCAGCAGAGGCGTTAGCGGGGGGGCCGACGGGGAGCTGTTTTTT. The rearrangement joins TRBV15 to TRBJ2-2; 11 positions agree with TRBD2. V trimming: 1 base; J trimming: 7 bases; junction bases outside the gene matches: 8. The CDR3 spans 17 residues. CDR1 is LNHNV and CDR2 is YYDKDF in the germline V gene (reference sequence).

V and J are TRBV5-1 and TRBJ1-4; D unclear. The CDR3 contains 13 residues. CDR1 is SGHRS and CDR2 is YFSETQ in the germline V gene. The ends were cut back, 4 bases at V and 4 bases at J, with 8 bases in the middle. The CDR3 region is CASSTQSNEKLFF. The CDR3, as DNA: TGCGCCAGCAGCACCCAGAGTAATGAAAAACTGTTTTTT.

This chain joins TRBV23-1 and TRBJ1-2; no clear D. TRBV23-1 is recorded as an ORF, its role being uncertain. The CDR3 is 14 residues long. V was pared by 8 bases and J by 2 bases, with 15 bases between. In DNA form, the CDR3 reads TGCGCCAGCCGACCGACGGACGGGAACTATGGCTACACCTTC. This encodes CASRPTDGNYGYTF.

The chain recombines TRBV7-6 with TRBJ1-3; 7 bases are a match to TRBD1. The CDR3 contains 14 residues. Trimming took 5 bases from V and 4 from J; bases not matched to a gene: 5. Per germline, CDR1 SGHVS and CDR2 FNYEAQ. CDR3 DNA: TGTGCCAGCAGCCCGCAACAGGGGGGAAACACCATATATTTT. Translation: CASSPQQGGNTIYF. Looking up the rest from reference TRBV7-6 and TRBJ1-3 gives the full variable domain: GAGVSQSPRYKVTKRGQDVALRCDPISGHVSLYWYRQALGQGPEFLTYFNYEAQQDKSGLPNDRFSAERPEGSISTLTIQRTEQRDSAMYRCASSPQQGGNTIYFGEGSWLTVV.

This clone occurred once. This chain uses TRBV28 with TRBJ1-6; D is perhaps TRBD1 (5 bases). This CDR3 comprises 13 residues. V gave up 7 bases and J gave up 9 bases, with 13 bases separating them. Germline-derived CDR1 and CDR2 are MDHEN and SYDVKM. CDR3 bases: TGTGCCAGCACGGGGGGGTGGGGTTCACCCCTCCACTTT. As protein: CASTGGWGSPLHF.

This clone was recorded a few times. This chain uses TRBV18 with TRBJ2-7, with 10 bases identical to TRBD1. The CDR3 has 15 amino acids. The ends lost 2 bases at V and 6 bases at J; junction bases unmatched: 7. Germline CDR1 and CDR2: KGHSH and LQKENI. The CDR3 bases are TGTGCCAGCTCACCAAAGGGACAGGGGATAGGCGAGCAGTACTTC. It codes for CASSPKGQGIGEQYF.

The chain couples TRBV29-1 to TRBJ2-1; 9 bases map to TRBD1. The CDR3 contains 17 residues. The V gene end was trimmed by 3 bases and the J gene end by 2 bases; junction bases not matched to a gene: 11. Germline-derived CDR1 and CDR2 are SQVTM and ANQGSEA. CDR3: CSVEDPTGGRTYNEQFF. In DNA, the CDR3 is TGCAGCGTTGAGGACCCGACAGGGGGGAGAACCTACAATGAGCAGTTCTTC.

This chain links TRBV3-1 (or the pseudogene TRBV3-2) with TRBJ1-2; 8 bases map to TRBD1. J gave up 5 bases and V 5 bases, and 10 bases lay outside the gene matches. Germline-derived CDR1 and CDR2 are LGHDT and YNNKEL (reference sequence). The length of the CDR3 is 15 residues. The DNA of the CDR3 is TGTGCCAGCAGCAACCCGACAGGGGAAGAATATGGCTACACCTTC. Amino acid sequence: CASSNPTGEEYGYTF.